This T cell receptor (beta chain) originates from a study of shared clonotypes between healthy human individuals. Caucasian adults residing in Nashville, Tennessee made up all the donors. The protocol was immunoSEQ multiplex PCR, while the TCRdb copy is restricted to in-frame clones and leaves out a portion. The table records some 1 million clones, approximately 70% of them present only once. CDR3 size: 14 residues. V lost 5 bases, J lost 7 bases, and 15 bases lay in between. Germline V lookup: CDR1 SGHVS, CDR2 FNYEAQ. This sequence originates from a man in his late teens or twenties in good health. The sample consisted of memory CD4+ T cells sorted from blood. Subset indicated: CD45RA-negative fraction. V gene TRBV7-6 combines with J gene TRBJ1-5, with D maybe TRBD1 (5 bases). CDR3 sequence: CASSNGHTGQPQHF. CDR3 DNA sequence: TGTGCCAGCAGCAATGGACACACCGGGCAGCCCCAGCATTTT.